A single sample gave rise to the 9 T cell receptor beta chains below, sequenced in a study of blood T cell repertoires in COVID-19. Profiling relied on immunoSEQ multiplex PCR, and the TCRdb table lists in-frame clones only, not all of them. The table includes approximately 500,000 clones, roughly 90% detected once. The specimen was PBMCs or T cells enriched from blood (not recorded which). The receptors derive from a woman aged 40 to 55 who had recovered from COVID-19.

V and J are TRBV25-1 and TRBJ2-7, with 12 bases fitting TRBD1. Germline V CDR1 and CDR2: MGHDK, SYGVNS. This CDR3 comprises 15 residues. V lost 2 bases and J lost 5; bases outside the gene matches: 4. The CDR3 region is CASSEPGQGAHEQYF. The CDR3 coding sequence is TGTGCCAGCAGTGAACCGGGACAGGGGGCCCACGAGCAGTACTTC.

This clone was detected only a few times. The genes are TRBV5-4 and TRBJ1-1, with D perhaps TRBD1 (5 bases). Germline lookup yields CDR1 SGHNT and CDR2 YYREEE (reference sequence). Trimming left V 3 bases short and J 0 bases short, with 15 bases between. This CDR3 region has 16 residues. The CDR3 DNA is TGTGCCAGCAGCTCACTTGCGGGGCCGCTGAACACTGAAGCTTTCTTT. It translates to CASSSLAGPLNTEAFF.

The V and J genes are TRBV5-1 and TRBJ2-2; D is possibly TRBD1 (6 bases). The CDR3 runs to 14 residues. The germline V gene has CDR1 SGHRS and CDR2 YFSETQ. Trimming shortened V by 0 bases and J by 5 bases, and 8 bases separated the two germline ends. The CDR3 reads CASSLDRVTGELFF. The DNA of the CDR3 is TGCGCCAGCAGCTTGGACAGGGTTACCGGGGAGCTGTTTTTT.

V usage is TRBV11-2 and J usage is TRBJ1-1; TRBD1 matches at 10 bases. Losses at the gene ends were 8 bases for V and 2 bases for J; bases not matched to a gene: 11. Germline values: CDR1 SGHAT, CDR2 FQNNGV. The length of the CDR3 is 16 residues. In DNA form, the CDR3 reads TGTGCCAGCGGGACAGGGGTTCGGTCGAAAAACACTGAAGCTTTCTTT. Its translation: CASGTGVRSKNTEAFF.

This chain uses TRBV2 with TRBJ1-4, with D possibly TRBD1 on 5 matching bases. The CDR3 extends over 12 amino acids. Trimming removed 8 bases at V and 6 bases at J, with 10 bases between. Germline loops: CDR1 SNHLY, CDR2 FYNNEI. CDR3 nucleotides: TGTGCCAGCGCAGGCAGGGATGAAAAACTGTTTTTT. This sequence encodes CASAGRDEKLFF.

The V and J genes are TRBV5-1 and TRBJ2-7, with 9 bases lining up with TRBD1. This CDR3 is 14 amino acids long. V was pared by 7 bases and J by 5 bases, with 10 bases of the junction left unmatched. Germline CDR1 and CDR2: SGHRS and YFSETQ. This chain's CDR3 is CASYRDRVFDEQYF. The DNA for the CDR3 is TGCGCCAGCTACCGGGACAGGGTATTTGACGAGCAGTACTTC.

This clone was recorded once. J is TRBJ2-2 and V is TRBV7-6; unclear D gene. Germline values: CDR1 SGHVS, CDR2 FNYEAQ. CDR3 size: 16 residues. Between the trimmed V and J ends, which lost 5 bases and 4 bases, there was a span of 17 bases. As DNA, the CDR3 is TGTGCCAGCAGCGGTTTTACGGGTTCGGGCACCGGGGAGCTGTTTTTT. Translating gives CASSGFTGSGTGELFF.

V usage is TRBV2 and J usage is TRBJ2-1, with a tentative D call TRBD2 (7 bases). The germline CDR1 and CDR2 sequences are SNHLY and FYNNEI. The V gene lost 3 bases and the J gene lost 5 bases, with 14 bases spanning the gap. CDR3 size: 15 residues. As DNA, the CDR3 is TGTGCCAGCAGTGATCCCGGGGGGCCAGACAATGAGCAGTTCTTC. Encoded protein: CASSDPGGPDNEQFF.

The rearrangement uses TRBV11-2 and TRBJ1-3; a possible D gene is TRBD1 (6 bases). This CDR3 is 15 amino acids long. The V and J ends lost 5 bases and 4 bases respectively, with 15 bases between them. CDR1 and CDR2 from the germline V gene are SGHAT and FQNNGV. The CDR3 bases are TGTGCCAGCAGCCCGGTTGGGGGCCCAGGAAACACCATATATTTT. Protein sequence: CASSPVGGPGNTIYF.